Here is one TCR beta chain with its context. The data derive from a study of blood T cell repertoires in COVID-19. TCRdb's table, derived via immunoSEQ multiplex PCR, lists solely in-frame clones and lacks some. Counted here are roughly 160,000 clones, around 85% occurring once; the ten biggest clones make up roughly 8.8%. Sequencing was performed on peripheral blood. The sequence derives from a woman older than 75 with COVID-19, enrolled during active disease.

The chain's CDR3 is CASSQLPRVDGYTF. The CDR3, as DNA: TGTGCCAGCAGCCAACTACCCAGGGTTGATGGCTACACCTTC. The J gene is TRBJ1-2, the V gene TRBV3-1 (or the pseudogene TRBV3-2), with D possibly matching TRBD1 (5 bases). Between the trimmed V and J ends, which lost 2 bases and 6 bases, there was a span of 13 bases. The CDR3 extends over 14 amino acids. In germline, CDR1 is LGHDT, CDR2 YNNKEL (reference sequence).